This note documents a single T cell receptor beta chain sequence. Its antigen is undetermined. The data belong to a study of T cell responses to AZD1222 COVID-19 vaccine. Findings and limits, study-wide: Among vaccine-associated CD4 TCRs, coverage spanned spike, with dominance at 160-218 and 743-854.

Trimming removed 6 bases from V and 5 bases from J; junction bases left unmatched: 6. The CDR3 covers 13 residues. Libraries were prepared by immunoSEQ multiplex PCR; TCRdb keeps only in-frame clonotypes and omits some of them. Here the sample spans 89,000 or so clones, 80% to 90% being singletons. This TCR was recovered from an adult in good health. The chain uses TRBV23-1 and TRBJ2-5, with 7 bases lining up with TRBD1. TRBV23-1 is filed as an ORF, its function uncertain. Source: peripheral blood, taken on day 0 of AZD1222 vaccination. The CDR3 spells CASRSKGAETQYF. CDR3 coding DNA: TGCGCCAGCAGATCCAAGGGGGCGGAGACCCAGTACTTC.